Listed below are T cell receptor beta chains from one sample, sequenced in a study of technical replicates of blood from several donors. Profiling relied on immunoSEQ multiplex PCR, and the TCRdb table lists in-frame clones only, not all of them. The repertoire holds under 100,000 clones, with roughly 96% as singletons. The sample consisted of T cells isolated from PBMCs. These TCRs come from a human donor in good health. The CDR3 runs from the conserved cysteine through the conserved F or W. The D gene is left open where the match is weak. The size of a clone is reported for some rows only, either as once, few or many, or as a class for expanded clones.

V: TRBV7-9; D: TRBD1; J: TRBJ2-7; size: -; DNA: TGTGCCAGCAGCTTACGGGACAGTTCCTACGAGCAGTACTTC; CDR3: CASSLRDSSYEQYF
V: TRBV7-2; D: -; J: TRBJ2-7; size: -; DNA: TGTGCCAGCAGCTGGGGGCCGGTTGATCGGCGCGGAAGTATCGAGCAGTACTTC; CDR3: CASSWGPVDRRGSIEQYF
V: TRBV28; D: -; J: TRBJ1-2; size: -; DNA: TGTGCCAGCAGTTTTACAGAGGGCTATGGCTACACCTTC; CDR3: CASSFTEGYGYTF
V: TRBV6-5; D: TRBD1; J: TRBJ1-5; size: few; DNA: TGTGCCAGCAGTTCCAGACAGGGCCAGCCCCAGCATTTT; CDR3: CASSSRQGQPQHF
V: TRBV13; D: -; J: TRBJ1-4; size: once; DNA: TGTGCCAGCAGCTTACTTAGTGAAAAACTGTTTTTT; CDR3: CASSLLSEKLFF
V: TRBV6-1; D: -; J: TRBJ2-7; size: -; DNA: TGTGCCAGCAGTCTCAGCGGGTGGAGCTCCTACGAGCAGTACTTC; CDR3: CASSLSGWSSYEQYF
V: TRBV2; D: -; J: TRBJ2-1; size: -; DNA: TGTGCCAGCCGAATTGTCGGCGGAGGGGTTTACAATGAGCAGTTCTTC; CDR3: CASRIVGGGVYNEQFF
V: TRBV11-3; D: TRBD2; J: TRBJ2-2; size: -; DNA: TGTGCCAGCAGCCCCCGGACTAGCGGGAACACCGGGGAGCTGTTTTTT; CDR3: CASSPRTSGNTGELFF
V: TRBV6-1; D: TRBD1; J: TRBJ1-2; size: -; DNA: TGTGCCTGCAAGGACAGGGGGAATGGCTACACCTTC; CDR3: CACKDRGNGYTF
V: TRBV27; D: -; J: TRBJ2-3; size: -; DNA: TGTGCCAGCAGTTTATCGGTGACAGGAGCGCAGTATTTT; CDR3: CASSLSVTGAQYF
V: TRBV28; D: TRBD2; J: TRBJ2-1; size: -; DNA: TGTGCCAGCAGTCCCTCTCCGGGAGGCTCCTACAATGAGCAGTTCTTC; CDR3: CASSPSPGGSYNEQFF
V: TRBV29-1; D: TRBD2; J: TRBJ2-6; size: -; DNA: TGCAGCGTAAGGAGCGGGAGGGCCGGGGTCCTGACTTTC; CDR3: CSVRSGRAGVLTF
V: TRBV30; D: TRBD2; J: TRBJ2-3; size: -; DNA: TGTGCCTGGAGTGGCCAAATCTATAGCGGGAGGCAGTATTTT; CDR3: CAWSGQIYSGRQYF
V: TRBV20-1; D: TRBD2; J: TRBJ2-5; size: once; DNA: TGCAGTGCTAGAACTAGCGGCGTCCAGTACTTC; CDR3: CSARTSGVQYF
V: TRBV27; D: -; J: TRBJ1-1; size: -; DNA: TGTGCCAGCAGTATGGACAGTCGCACTGAAGCTTTCTTT; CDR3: CASSMDSRTEAFF
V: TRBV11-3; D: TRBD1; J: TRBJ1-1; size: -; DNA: TGTGCCAGCAGCCCCCGACAGGGGGGAGCTTTCTTT; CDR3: CASSPRQGGAFF
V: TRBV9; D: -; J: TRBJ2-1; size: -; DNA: TGTGCCAGCAGCGCGGACGGGGGACAGACCAATGAGCAGTTCTTC; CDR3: CASSADGGQTNEQFF
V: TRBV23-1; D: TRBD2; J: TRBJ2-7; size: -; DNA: TGCGCCAGCAGTCAAAAGGGGACTAAGTACCCTTCATACTACGAGCAGTACTTC; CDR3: CASSQKGTKYPSYYEQYF
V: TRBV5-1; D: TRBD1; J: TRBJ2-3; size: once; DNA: TGCGCCAGCAGCTTAGAAGGGGGCAGCACAGATACGCAGTATTTT; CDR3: CASSLEGGSTDTQYF
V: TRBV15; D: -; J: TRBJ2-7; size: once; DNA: TGTGCCACCAGCTCCGGGTTAGAATCCTACGAGCAGTACTTC; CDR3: CATSSGLESYEQYF
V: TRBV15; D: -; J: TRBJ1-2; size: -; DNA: TGTGCCACCAGCAGAGAGCGATATGGCTACACCTTC; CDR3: CATSRERYGYTF
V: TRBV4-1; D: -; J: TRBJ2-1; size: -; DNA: TGCGCCAGCAGCCAAGGAGCGGCGAGCGGACACAATGAGCAGTTCTTC; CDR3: CASSQGAASGHNEQFF
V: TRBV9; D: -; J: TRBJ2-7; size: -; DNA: TGTGCCAGCAGCCTTCAATCAGAGGGCTACGAGCAGTACTTC; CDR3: CASSLQSEGYEQYF